Following are 17 T cell receptor beta chains from one sample sequenced in a study of T cell clones after liver transplantation (dated by TCRdb to about 2019). Receptors were amplified or captured by the immunoSEQ multiplex PCR assay. TCRdb took over this immuneACCESS table, retaining in-frame rearrangements with V and J assigned. Such tables are incomplete; in checked studies, under half of the missing clones stem from an unresolved V gene, and the remainder is unexplained. Across this sample there are approximately 68,000 clones, with under 90% seen only once. The biggest ten clones account for approximately 0.55% of the sample. The time point label on this specimen signifies: pre-transplant. The sequencing here drew on CD4+ T cells from blood, taken before liver transplant. All receptors come from a human donor who received a liver transplant.

The rearrangement links TRBV5-4 to TRBJ2-3, with 10 nucleotides matching TRBD2. After removal of 4 bases from V and 6 bases from J, the junction contained 5 bases not matched to a gene. Germline CDR1 is SGHNT and CDR2 is YYREEE (reference sequence). The CDR3 length is 14 residues. The CDR3: CASSLSGGRDTQYF. The CDR3 DNA follows: TGTGCCAGCAGCCTTAGCGGGGGGCGGGATACGCAGTATTTT.

In DNA, the CDR3 is TGCGCCAGCAGCTCGCAGGGAATGCAAGAGACCCAGTACTTC. Its protein product is CASSSQGMQETQYF. The chain is built from TRBV5-1 and TRBJ2-5, with TRBD1 as a possible D gene (5 bases). Germline V gives CDR1 SGHRS, CDR2 YFSETQ. V was shortened by 3 bases and J by 2 bases, with 11 bases between the two germline ends. CDR3 size: 14 residues.

This sequence joins TRBV15 and TRBJ2-7; D is perhaps TRBD1 or TRBD2 (5 bases each). CDR1 and CDR2 from the germline V gene are LNHNV and YYDKDF (reference sequence). The CDR3 length is 16 residues. V lost 4 bases, J lost 0 bases, and 16 bases lay in between. The CDR3 sequence is CATSTSGADNSYEQYF. The CDR3, as DNA: TGTGCCACCAGCACCTCCGGGGCAGACAACTCCTACGAGCAGTACTTC.

V gene TRBV5-1 combines with J gene TRBJ2-5, with D perhaps matching TRBD2 (7 bases). The germline V gene has CDR1 SGHRS and CDR2 YFSETQ. Trimming stripped 4 bases from V and 7 bases from J, with 23 bases between. The CDR3 is made up of 16 amino acids. This chain's CDR3 is CASSDEAGALYGTQYF. The CDR3 DNA reads TGCGCCAGCAGCGACGAGGCGGGGGCCTTATACGGGACCCAGTACTTC.

The DNA of the CDR3 is TGTGCCAGCAGCGTAGCTGGAGTCTACAATGAGCAGTTCTTC. Translation gives CASSVAGVYNEQFF. The chain joins TRBV9 to TRBJ2-1; D is unclear. Per germline, CDR1 SGDLS and CDR2 YYNGEE. V dropped 0 bases and J dropped 3 bases, with 7 bases sitting between them. The CDR3 contains 14 residues.

The chain joins TRBV28 to TRBJ2-5, with no clear D. The CDR3 runs 14 residues. The germline CDR1 and CDR2 sequences are MDHEN and SYDVKM. The V and J ends lost 6 bases and 4 bases respectively, with 15 bases between them. In nucleotides, the CDR3 is TGTGCCAGCAGCTCCCGGTTCAGCTTAGAGACCCAGTACTTC. Translation gives CASSSRFSLETQYF.

In its sample, this clone was seen once. This chain connects TRBV28 to TRBJ2-4, with no clear D. The germline gives CDR1 MDHEN, CDR2 SYDVKM. V lost 3 bases to trimming and J lost 1 base, with 19 bases between them. The CDR3 runs 18 residues. The CDR3 DNA is TGTGCCAGCAGTTTTGTGACATCCCCCTGGAAGGCCAAAAACATTCAGTACTTC. It is translated as CASSFVTSPWKAKNIQYF.

This clone occurred once. The chain uses TRBV9 and TRBJ1-2, with 8 positions matching TRBD1. The CDR3 loop spans 14 amino acids. V gave up 4 bases and J gave up 7 bases; unmatched junction bases: 9. Germline CDR1 SGDLS, CDR2 YYNGEE. The chain's CDR3 is CASSKDRGRVGYTF. In nucleotides, the CDR3 is TGTGCCAGCAGCAAAGACAGGGGTAGGGTTGGCTACACCTTC.

The V call is TRBV28, the J call TRBJ1-4; D not certain. V lost 7 bases and J 0 bases, leaving 12 bases between the germline ends. CDR1 and CDR2 (germline): MDHEN, SYDVKM. The CDR3 sequence is 15 residues long. CDR3: CASTDGLATNEKLFF. CDR3 coding DNA: TGTGCCAGCACCGACGGCCTCGCAACTAATGAAAAACTGTTTTTT.

This chain joins TRBV5-1 and TRBJ1-3, with TRBD1 matching 7 bases. V trimming: 4 bases; J trimming: 8 bases; junction bases outside the gene matches: 6. Germline V CDR1 and CDR2: SGHRS, YFSETQ. The CDR3 sequence is 13 residues long. The CDR3 here is CASSPGTADTIYF. CDR3 DNA: TGCGCCAGCAGCCCCGGGACAGCGGACACCATATATTTT.

In its sample, this clone was seen once. This chain joins TRBV5-1 and TRBJ1-1; TRBD1 matches 8 bases. After removal of 4 bases from V and 5 bases from J, the junction contained 16 bases not matched to a gene. CDR3 length: 17 residues. Germline V gene sequence: CDR1 SGHRS, CDR2 YFSETQ. CDR3 in DNA: TGCGCCAGCAGCCCGGAACGACCCCAGGGGGCGCGAACTGAAGCTTTCTTT. Its translation: CASSPERPQGARTEAFF.

The chain combines TRBV18 with TRBJ1-1, with D possibly TRBD1 on 5 matching bases. Per germline, CDR1 KGHSH and CDR2 LQKENI. The V gene lost 2 bases and the J gene lost 4 bases, with 11 bases spanning the gap. The CDR3 is made up of 14 amino acids. The CDR3 protein is CASSPYSGTTEAFF. The CDR3 DNA reads as TGTGCCAGCTCACCATACTCGGGGACCACTGAAGCTTTCTTT.

The chain recombines TRBV28 with TRBJ1-5; D is undetermined. V was shortened by 6 bases and J by 3 bases, with 9 bases between the two germline ends. Germline V gene lookup returns CDR1 MDHEN and CDR2 SYDVKM. CDR3 length equals 13 residues. CDR3 in amino acids: CASRRISNQPQHF. The CDR3, as DNA: TGTGCCAGCAGAAGGATTTCCAATCAGCCCCAGCATTTT.

V gene TRBV7-2 combines with J gene TRBJ1-2, with a weak D call TRBD1 (6 bases). The CDR3 is made up of 13 amino acids. CDR1 is SGHTA and CDR2 is FQGNSA in the germline V gene. V was pared by 4 bases and J by 4 bases, with 10 bases between. This CDR3 is CASSSGQFYGYTF. The CDR3 nucleotides read TGTGCCAGCAGCTCGGGACAATTCTATGGCTACACCTTC.

The rearrangement links TRBV10-3 to TRBJ2-5; 7 bases align to TRBD1. CDR1 ENHRY and CDR2 SYGVKD come from the germline V gene. The CDR3 covers 13 residues. V shed 6 bases, J shed 0 bases, and the junction held 1 base outside the gene matches. The CDR3 protein is CAISDRDQETQYF. CDR3 sequence (DNA): TGTGCCATCAGCGACAGGGACCAAGAGACCCAGTACTTC.

The rearrangement joins TRBV11-2 to TRBJ2-5; TRBD2 might be the D (6 bases). Germline V gene data show CDR1 as SGHAT and CDR2 as FQNNGV. V dropped 7 bases and J dropped 1 base, with 16 bases sitting between them. This CDR3 region has 15 residues. This CDR3 reads CASNPGGASQETQYF. The CDR3 region has the DNA TGTGCCAGCAACCCAGGAGGGGCCTCCCAAGAGACCCAGTACTTC.

The chain combines TRBV7-9 with TRBJ1-3; 7 bases match TRBD1. Germline V gives CDR1 SEHNR, CDR2 FQNEAQ (reference sequence). V shed 6 bases and J 0 bases; nucleotides not matched to a gene: 8. The CDR3 contains 16 residues. CDR3 sequence: CASSPGQPHSGNTIYF. The CDR3 bases are TGTGCCAGCAGTCCGGGACAGCCACACTCTGGAAACACCATATATTTT.